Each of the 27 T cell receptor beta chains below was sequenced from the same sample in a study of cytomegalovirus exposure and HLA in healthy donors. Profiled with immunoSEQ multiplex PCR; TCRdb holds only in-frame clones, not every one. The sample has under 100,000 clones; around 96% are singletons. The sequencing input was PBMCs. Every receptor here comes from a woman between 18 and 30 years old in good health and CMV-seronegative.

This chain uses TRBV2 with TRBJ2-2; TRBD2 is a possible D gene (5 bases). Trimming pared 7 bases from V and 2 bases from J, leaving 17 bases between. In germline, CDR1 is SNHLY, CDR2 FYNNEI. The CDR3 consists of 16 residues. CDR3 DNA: TGTGCCAGCATCTTAGCGCAACATTTTAACACCGGGGAGCTGTTTTTT. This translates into CASILAQHFNTGELFF.

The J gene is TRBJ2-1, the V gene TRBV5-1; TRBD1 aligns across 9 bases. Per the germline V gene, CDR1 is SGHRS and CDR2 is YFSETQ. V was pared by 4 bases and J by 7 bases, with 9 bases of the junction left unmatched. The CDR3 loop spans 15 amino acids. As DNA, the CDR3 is TGCGCCAGCAGCCCAGGGACAGGGAATCTAAATGAGCAGTTCTTC. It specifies CASSPGTGNLNEQFF.

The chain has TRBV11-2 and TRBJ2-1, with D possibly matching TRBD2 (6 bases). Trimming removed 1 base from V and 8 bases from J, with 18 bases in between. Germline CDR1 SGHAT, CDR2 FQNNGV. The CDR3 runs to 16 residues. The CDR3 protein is CASSLGLGDRGDEQFF. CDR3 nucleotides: TGTGCCAGCAGCTTAGGACTAGGCGACAGAGGGGATGAGCAGTTCTTC.

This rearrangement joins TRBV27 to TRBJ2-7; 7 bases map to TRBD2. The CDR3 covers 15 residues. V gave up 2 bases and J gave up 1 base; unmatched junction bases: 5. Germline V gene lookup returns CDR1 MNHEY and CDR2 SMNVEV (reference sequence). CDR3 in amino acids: CASSLLGGSSYEQYF. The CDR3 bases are TGTGCCAGCAGTTTACTGGGCGGGAGTTCCTACGAGCAGTACTTC.

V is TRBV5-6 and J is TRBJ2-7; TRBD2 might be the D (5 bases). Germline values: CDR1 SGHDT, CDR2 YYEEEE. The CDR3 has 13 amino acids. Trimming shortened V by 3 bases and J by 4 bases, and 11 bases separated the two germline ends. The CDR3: CASSYDSGYEQYF. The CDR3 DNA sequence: TGTGCCAGCAGCTATGATTCGGGGTACGAGCAGTACTTC.

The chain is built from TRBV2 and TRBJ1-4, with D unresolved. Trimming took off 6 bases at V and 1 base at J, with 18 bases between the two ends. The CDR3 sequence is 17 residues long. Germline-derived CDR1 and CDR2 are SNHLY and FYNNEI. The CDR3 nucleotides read TGTGCCAGCAGCGACGTCCTCAAAAGAGGAACTAATGAAAAACTGTTTTTT. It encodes CASSDVLKRGTNEKLFF.

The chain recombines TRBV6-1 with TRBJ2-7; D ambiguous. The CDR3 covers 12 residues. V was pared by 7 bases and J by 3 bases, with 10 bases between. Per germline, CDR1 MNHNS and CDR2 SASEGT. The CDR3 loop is CASTTAGYEQYF. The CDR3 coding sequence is TGTGCCAGCACGACGGCAGGCTACGAGCAGTACTTC.

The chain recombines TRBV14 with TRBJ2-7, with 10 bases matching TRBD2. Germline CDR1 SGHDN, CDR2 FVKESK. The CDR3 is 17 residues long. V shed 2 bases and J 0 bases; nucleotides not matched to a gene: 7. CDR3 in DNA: TGTGCCAGCAGCCAATGGGCTAGCGGGAGTAACTCCTACGAGCAGTACTTC. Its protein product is CASSQWASGSNSYEQYF. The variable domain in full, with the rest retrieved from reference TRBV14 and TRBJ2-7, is EAGVTQFPSHSVIEKGQTVTLRCDPISGHDNLYWYRRVMGKEIKFLLHFVKESKQDESGMPNNRFLAERTGGTYSTLKVQPAELEDSGVYFCASSQWASGSNSYEQYFGPGTRLTVT.

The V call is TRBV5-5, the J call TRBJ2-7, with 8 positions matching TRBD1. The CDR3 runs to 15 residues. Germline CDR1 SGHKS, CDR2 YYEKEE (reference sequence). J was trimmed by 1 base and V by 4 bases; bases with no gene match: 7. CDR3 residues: CASSLRDRPSYEQYF. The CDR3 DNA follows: TGTGCCAGCAGCCTCCGGGACAGGCCGTCCTACGAGCAGTACTTC.

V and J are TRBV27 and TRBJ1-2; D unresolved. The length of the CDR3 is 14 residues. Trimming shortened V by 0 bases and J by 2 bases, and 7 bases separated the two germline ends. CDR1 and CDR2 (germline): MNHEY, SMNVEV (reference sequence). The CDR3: CASSLSPRNYGYTF. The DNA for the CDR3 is TGTGCCAGCAGTTTATCGCCGAGGAACTATGGCTACACCTTC.

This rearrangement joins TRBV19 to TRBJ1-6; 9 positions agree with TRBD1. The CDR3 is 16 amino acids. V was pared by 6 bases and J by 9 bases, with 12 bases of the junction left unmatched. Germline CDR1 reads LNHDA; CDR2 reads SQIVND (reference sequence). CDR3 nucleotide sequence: TGTGCCAGTAGGGCGAGTGGGACAGGGTCGAGTTCACCCCTCCACTTT. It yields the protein CASRASGTGSSSPLHF.

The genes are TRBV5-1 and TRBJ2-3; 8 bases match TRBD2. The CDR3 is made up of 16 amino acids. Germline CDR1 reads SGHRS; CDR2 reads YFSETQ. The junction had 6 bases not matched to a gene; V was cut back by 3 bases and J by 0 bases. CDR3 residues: CASSWGPSGSTDTQYF. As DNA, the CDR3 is TGCGCCAGCAGCTGGGGCCCTAGCGGGAGCACAGATACGCAGTATTTT.

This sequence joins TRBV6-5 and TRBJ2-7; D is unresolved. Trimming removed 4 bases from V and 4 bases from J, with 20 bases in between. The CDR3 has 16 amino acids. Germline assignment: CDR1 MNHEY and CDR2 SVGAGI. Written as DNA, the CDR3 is TGTGCCAGCAGTTCCCCCTACGGTACCTCCCCTTACGAGCAGTACTTC. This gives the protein CASSSPYGTSPYEQYF.

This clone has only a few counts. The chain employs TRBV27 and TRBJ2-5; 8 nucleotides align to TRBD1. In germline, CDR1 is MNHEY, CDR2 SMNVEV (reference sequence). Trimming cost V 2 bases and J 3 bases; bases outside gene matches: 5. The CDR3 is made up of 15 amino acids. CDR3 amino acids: CASSLRTGREETQYF. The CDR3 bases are TGTGCCAGCAGTTTACGGACAGGGCGGGAAGAGACCCAGTACTTC.

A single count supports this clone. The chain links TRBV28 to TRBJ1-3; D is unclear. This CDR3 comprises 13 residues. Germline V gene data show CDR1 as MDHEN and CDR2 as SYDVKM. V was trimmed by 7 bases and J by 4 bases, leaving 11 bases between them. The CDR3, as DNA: TGTGCCAGCAAGGTGGAGCACGGAAACACCATATATTTT. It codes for CASKVEHGNTIYF.

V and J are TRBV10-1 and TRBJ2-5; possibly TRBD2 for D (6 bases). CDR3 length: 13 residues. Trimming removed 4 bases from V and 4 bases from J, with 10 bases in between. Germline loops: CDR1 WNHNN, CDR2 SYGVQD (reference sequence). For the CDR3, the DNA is TGCGCCAGCAGTGGTCCAGCGGGAGAGACCCAGTACTTC. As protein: CASSGPAGETQYF.

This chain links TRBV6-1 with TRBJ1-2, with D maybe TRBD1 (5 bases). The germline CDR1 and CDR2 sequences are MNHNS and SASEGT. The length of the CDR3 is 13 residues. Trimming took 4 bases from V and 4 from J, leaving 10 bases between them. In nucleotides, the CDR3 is TGTGCCAGCAGTGCCGGGCAGGGCTATGGCTACACCTTC. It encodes CASSAGQGYGYTF.

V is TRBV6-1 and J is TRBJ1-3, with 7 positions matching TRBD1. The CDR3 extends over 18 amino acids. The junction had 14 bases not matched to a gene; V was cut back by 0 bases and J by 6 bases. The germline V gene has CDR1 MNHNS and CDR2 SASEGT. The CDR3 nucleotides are TGTGCCAGCAGTGAAGCCTCCAGGACAGGCTCCATCCAAAACACCATATATTTT. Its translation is CASSEASRTGSIQNTIYF.

The CDR3 bases are TGTGCCAGCAGGGGGGAGGGTGACAATGAGCAGTTCTTC. Its translation is CASRGEGDNEQFF. This chain connects TRBV6-5 to TRBJ2-1, with 7 bases matching TRBD2. Trimming cost V 6 bases and J 5 bases; bases outside gene matches: 4. In germline, CDR1 is MNHEY, CDR2 SVGAGI. There are 13 residues in the CDR3.

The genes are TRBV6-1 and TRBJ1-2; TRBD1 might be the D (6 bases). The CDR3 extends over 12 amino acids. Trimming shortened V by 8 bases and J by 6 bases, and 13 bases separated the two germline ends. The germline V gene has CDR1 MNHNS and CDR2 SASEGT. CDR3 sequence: CASLKGVNGYTF. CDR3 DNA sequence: TGTGCCAGCTTAAAGGGGGTTAATGGCTACACCTTC.

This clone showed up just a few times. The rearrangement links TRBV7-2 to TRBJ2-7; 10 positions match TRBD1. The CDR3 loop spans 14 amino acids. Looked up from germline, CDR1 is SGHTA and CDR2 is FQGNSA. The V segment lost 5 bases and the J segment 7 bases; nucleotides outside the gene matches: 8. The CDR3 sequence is CASSPRDRGYEQYF. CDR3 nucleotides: TGTGCCAGCAGCCCCCGGGACAGGGGATATGAGCAGTACTTC. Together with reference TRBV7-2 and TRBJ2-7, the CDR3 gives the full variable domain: GAGVSQSPSNKVTEKGKDVELRCDPISGHTALYWYRQSLGQGLEFLIYFQGNSAPDKSGLPSDRFSAERTGGSVSTLTIQRTQQEDSAVYLCASSPRDRGYEQYFGPGTRLTVT.

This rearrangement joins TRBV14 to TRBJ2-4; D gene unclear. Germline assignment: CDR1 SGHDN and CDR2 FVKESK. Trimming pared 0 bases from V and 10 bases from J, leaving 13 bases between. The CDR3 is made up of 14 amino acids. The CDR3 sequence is CASSQDRQRTIQYF. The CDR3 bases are TGTGCCAGCAGCCAAGATCGGCAGCGAACTATTCAGTACTTC.

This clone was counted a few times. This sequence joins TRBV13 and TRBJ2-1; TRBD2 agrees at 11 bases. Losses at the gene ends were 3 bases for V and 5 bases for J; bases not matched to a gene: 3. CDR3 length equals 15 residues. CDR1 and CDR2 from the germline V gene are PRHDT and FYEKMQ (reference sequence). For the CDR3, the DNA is TGTGCCAGCAGCTTGGGACTAGCGGCAGACAATGAGCAGTTCTTC. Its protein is CASSLGLAADNEQFF.

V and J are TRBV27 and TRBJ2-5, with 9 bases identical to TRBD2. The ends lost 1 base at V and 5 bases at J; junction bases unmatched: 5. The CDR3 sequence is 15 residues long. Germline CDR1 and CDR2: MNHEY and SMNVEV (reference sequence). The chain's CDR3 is CASSLWAGGLETQYF. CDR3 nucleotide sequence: TGTGCCAGCAGTTTATGGGCGGGAGGGCTCGAGACCCAGTACTTC.

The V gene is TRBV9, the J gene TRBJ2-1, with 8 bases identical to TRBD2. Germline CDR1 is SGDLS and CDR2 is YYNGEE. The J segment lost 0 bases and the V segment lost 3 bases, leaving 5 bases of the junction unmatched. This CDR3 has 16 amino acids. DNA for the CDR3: TGTGCCAGCAGCGCTTTTAGCGGGATCTCCTACAATGAGCAGTTCTTC. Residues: CASSAFSGISYNEQFF.

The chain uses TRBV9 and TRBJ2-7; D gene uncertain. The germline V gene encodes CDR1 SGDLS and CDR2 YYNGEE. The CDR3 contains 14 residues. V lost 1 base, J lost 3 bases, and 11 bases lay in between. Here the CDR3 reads CASSVSAADYEQYF. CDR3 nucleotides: TGTGCCAGCAGCGTATCTGCGGCCGACTACGAGCAGTACTTC.

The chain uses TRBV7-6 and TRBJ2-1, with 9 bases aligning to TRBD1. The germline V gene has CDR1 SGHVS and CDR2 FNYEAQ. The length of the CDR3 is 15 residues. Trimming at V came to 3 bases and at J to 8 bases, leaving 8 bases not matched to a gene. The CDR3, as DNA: TGTGCCAGCAGCTTCCGGGACAGGGTCAACCATGAGCAGTTCTTC. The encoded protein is CASSFRDRVNHEQFF. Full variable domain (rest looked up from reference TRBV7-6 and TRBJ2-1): GAGVSQSPRYKVTKRGQDVALRCDPISGHVSLYWYRQALGQGPEFLTYFNYEAQQDKSGLPNDRFSAERPEGSISTLTIQRTEQRDSAMYRCASSFRDRVNHEQFFGPGTRLTVL.